The text below deals with one T cell receptor beta chain. This receptor's antigen is unknown. One base away lies a much larger clone, so this may be a sequencing read error. Reading the label with the study, this specimen's treatment or condition is: skin biopsy from PPD injection site in Mantoux-positive individual. Before reverse transcription, total RNA that had not been cell sorted was treated with RQ1 DNase, with a target input of about 1 to 1,100 ng. The study reported a robust and sensitive protocol to amplify, sequence and analyze TCRs, based on 3' ligation of a UMI-containing oligonucleotide to TCR cDNA. Tuberculin skin test biopsies were obtained from sites injected with PPD in individuals who had a positive Mantoux test. Skin biopsy and whole blood libraries were made to test pipeline robustness in samples where T cells form a minority population. The data are from a study of naive and memory T cell subsets (dated by TCRdb to the late 2010s). Regarding the complete study: In the figure summarizing the skin biopsy and whole blood samples, roughly 10 blood donors, 7 tuberculin skin test biopsies and 3 saline control biopsies were reported. Skin biopsies were taken from tuberculin skin test sites or from saline-injected control sites and were processed for RNA extraction as described before. PCR2 was typically performed as a SYBR Green qPCR that was stopped at a set threshold, although end-point PCR (about 6 cycles) could be used instead for low-input samples. The study at large found these results: Both types of skin biopsy reportedly yielded TCR sequences, though far more TCRs came from tuberculin skin test sites. The paper did not give details of skin biopsy collection and RNA processing, instead referencing earlier studies for those details. The larger number of TCRs found at tuberculin skin test sites was interpreted as T cell infiltration of a delayed type IV hypersensitivity reaction. The potential sensitivity of the RNA-based method to TCR transcript changes with T cell activation and differentiation was acknowledged.

The library was built by means of UMI-ligation and nested PCR. For the blood and skin samples, TCR RNA was reverse transcribed with SuperScript IV using primers for the alpha and beta constant regions. The ligated cDNA was amplified in four rounds of PCR with nested alpha and beta constant region primers together with the SP2 primer. T4 RNA ligase 1 was used to ligate an oligonucleotide containing the Illumina SP2 primer and a UMI to the 3' end of the cDNA. To prevent hairpin formation, the 12-nucleotide UMI was made up of two random hexamers with an eight-base spacer between them. From the second PCR onward, TCR alpha and beta chain libraries were processed separately and dual indexed for multiplexing. After pooling, the indexed libraries were analyzed by capillary electrophoresis and sequenced on either an Illumina MiSeq or NextSeq. PhiX DNA at about 4.5-7.5% was added to the libraries to raise base diversity and improve cluster recognition. In the original analysis: Demultiplexor took UMIs from read 2, joined the UMIs to the TCR sequence from read 1, and separated reads according to sample indices. Decombinator identified V and J genes and V-J junctions and gave each TCR a five-part identifier that included V and J deletions. UMIs were used by Collapsinator to correct sequencing errors and PCR amplification heterogeneity, so that a UMI-based abundance was obtained for each TCR. CDR3Translator turned identifiers into nucleotide sequence, translated the nucleotide sequence into amino acids, and pulled out CDR3 regions based on terminal motifs. After normalization to the amount of input RNA, error-corrected alpha and beta TCR counts from blood and skin were compared. In TCRdb, the public reads were trimmed at Q25 with fastp and aligned with MiXCR, with productive beta chains retained. One record per CDR3 amino acid sequence lists the most common genes and DNA. The V and J calls reflect TCRdb's pipeline rather than the authors' work. This sample is represented by fewer than 20,000 distinct CDR3 sequences; roughly 9% of them were singletons. Clones ranked in the top ten supply about 6.5% of the sample.

From a lookup of the germline V gene, CDR1 and CDR2 are ENHRY and SYGVKD. Spanning cysteine to phenylalanine, the CDR3 consists of 14 amino acids. Just the 42-base CDR3 DNA is kept, in frame starting at base 1. V lost 2 bases and J lost 9 bases, and the count of bases not matched to a germline gene is 8. The starting material was skin, obtained from a tuberculin skin test site. The sequence was obtained from an adult in good health. The chain is assembled from TRBV10-3 and TRBJ2-5; TRBD1 matches 8 bases in the middle. This receptor carries the CDR3 CAISEAGGGKAQYF. The nucleotides read TGTGCCATCAGTGAGGCAGGGGGCGGAAAGGCCCAGTACTTC.